These T cell receptor beta chains were read from a single sample in a study of shared clonotypes between healthy human individuals. Clones were read by immunoSEQ multiplex PCR, and TCRdb kept only the in-frame ones, dropping some. The sample lists 90,000 to 130,000 clones, under 70% occurring once. The sample consisted of memory CD8+ T cells sorted from blood. Every receptor here comes from a woman in her 30s in good health. CDR3s include the opening cysteine and the closing phenylalanine or tryptophan. D genes are given only for firm matches. Expanded clones are given a class, and other clones once, few, many or no size at all.

V gene: TRBV5-1
D gene: TRBD1
clone size: once
J gene: TRBJ1-2
CDR3 DNA: TGCGCCAGCAGCGTCGGGACAGGTCGGCCGAACTATGGCTACACCTTC
CDR3 protein: CASSVGTGRPNYGYTF

V gene: TRBV2
D gene: -
clone size: -
J gene: TRBJ1-2
CDR3 DNA: TGTGCCAGCAGTGTCGACCAATCGGCGGGCGGCTACACCTTC
CDR3 protein: CASSVDQSAGGYTF

V gene: TRBV14
D gene: -
clone size: many
J gene: TRBJ2-7
CDR3 DNA: TGTGCCAGCAGCCACCTCCTTTGGTCCTACGAGCAGTACTTC
CDR3 protein: CASSHLLWSYEQYF

V gene: TRBV7-2
D gene: -
clone size: -
J gene: TRBJ2-7
CDR3 DNA: TGTGCCAGCAGCTTAGTGGACACCTACGAGCAGTACTTC
CDR3 protein: CASSLVDTYEQYF

V gene: TRBV28
D gene: -
clone size: -
J gene: TRBJ2-3
CDR3 DNA: TGTGCCAGCAGTTTATGGGGGCGGGAAGCGGAGGGAAGCACAGATACGCAGTATTTT
CDR3 protein: CASSLWGREAEGSTDTQYF

V gene: TRBV28
D gene: TRBD1
clone size: -
J gene: TRBJ1-1
CDR3 DNA: TGTGCCAGCAGTCCGCTCCCCGGGACAGGGGGCATTGGTGAAGCTTTCTTT
CDR3 protein: CASSPLPGTGGIGEAFF

V gene: TRBV5-6
D gene: -
clone size: -
J gene: TRBJ1-1
CDR3 DNA: TGTGCCAGCAGCCTGATCTCAGGGGAGAGCACTGAAGCTTTCTTT
CDR3 protein: CASSLISGESTEAFF

V gene: TRBV23-1
D gene: -
clone size: few
J gene: TRBJ1-4
CDR3 DNA: TGCGCCAGCAGTCAATCGCGGGGGGGGCCGATTGAAAAACTGTTTTTT
CDR3 protein: CASSQSRGGPIEKLFF

V gene: TRBV6-6
D gene: -
clone size: few
J gene: TRBJ2-7
CDR3 DNA: TGTGCCAGCAGCCACGGGGTAGCCTACGAGCAGTACTTC
CDR3 protein: CASSHGVAYEQYF

V gene: TRBV30
D gene: -
clone size: -
J gene: TRBJ2-7
CDR3 DNA: TGTGCCTGGAGTAAGCCCCTGACCCCCTACGAGCAGTACTTC
CDR3 protein: CAWSKPLTPYEQYF

V gene: TRBV2
D gene: -
clone size: -
J gene: TRBJ1-2
CDR3 DNA: TGTGCCAGCATTGGTGGGGCAGGCTACACCTTC
CDR3 protein: CASIGGAGYTF

V gene: TRBV11-2
D gene: -
clone size: many
J gene: TRBJ1-1
CDR3 DNA: TGTGCCAGCAGCTTAGGGGAATGGGGTGTGGGGACTGAAGCTTTCTTT
CDR3 protein: CASSLGEWGVGTEAFF